This TCR beta chain was profiled in a study of T-cell reconstitution after alpha-beta-depleted transplantation in children. Germline CDR1 is DFQATT and CDR2 is SNEGSKA (reference sequence). This CDR3 contains 13 residues. Trimming stripped 6 bases from V and 3 bases from J, with 15 bases between. Using unique molecular identifiers, the investigators prepared the TCRbeta library. From the PCR reads, TCRdb called clonotypes with MiXCR, one entry per CDR3 protein. The table lists about 490,000 distinct CDR3 sequences, over 9.5% of them singletons. General study results and limits: Reported findings indicate that, about two months after transplant, alpha-beta T cells came from several hundred expanded clones, which were derived from non-depleted graft cells.

The sample holds a few counts of this clonotype. Its antigen is as yet unknown. The chain has TRBV20-1 and TRBJ2-7; D gene ambiguous. This receptor was identified in a child younger than 10 with inherited bone marrow failure, due to receive a stem cell transplant. The sample was PBMCs, taken before TCRalphabeta/CD19-depleted stem cell transplant. This CDR3 reads CSADASGLYEQYF. CDR3 sequence (DNA): TGCAGTGCCGACGCCTCCGGGCTCTACGAGCAGTACTTC.